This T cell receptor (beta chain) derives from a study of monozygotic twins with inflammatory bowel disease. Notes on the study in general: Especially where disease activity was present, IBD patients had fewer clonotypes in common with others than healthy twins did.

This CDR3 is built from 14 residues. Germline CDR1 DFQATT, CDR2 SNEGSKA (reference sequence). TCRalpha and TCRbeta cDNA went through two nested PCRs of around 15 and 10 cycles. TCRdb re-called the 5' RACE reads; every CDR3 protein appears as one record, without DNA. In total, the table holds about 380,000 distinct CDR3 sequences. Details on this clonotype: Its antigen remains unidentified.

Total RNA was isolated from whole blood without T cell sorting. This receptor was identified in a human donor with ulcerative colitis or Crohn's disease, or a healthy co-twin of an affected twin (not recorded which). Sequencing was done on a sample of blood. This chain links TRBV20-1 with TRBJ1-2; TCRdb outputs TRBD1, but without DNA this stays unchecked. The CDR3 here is CSARSGTGAHGYTF.